This T cell receptor beta chain was observed in a study of response to subunit inactivated influenza vaccine. Study-level results: Each seasonal flu vaccination may recruit only limited new T cells, authors suggested.

TCRdb independently ran MiXCR on the RT-PCR reads; one entry per CDR3 protein. The table records a few hundred thousand distinct CDR3 sequences, 12% to 15% of them present only once. Germline CDR1 reads MDHEN; CDR2 reads SYDVKM. Germline trimming cut 5 bases from V and 2 bases from J; bases unmatched to any gene: 8. The length of the CDR3 is 16 residues. A few counts support this clonotype. Antigen: not known. The sequences come from PBMCs from blood, collected 11 to 12 days after vaccination. The chain is built from TRBV28 and TRBJ2-5, with TRBD1 matching 10 bases. The origin of this receptor is a man aged 50 to 59 who received an inactivated influenza vaccine. The CDR3 loop is CASSPSGQGGQETQYF. The CDR3 DNA follows: TGTGCCAGCAGTCCCTCCGGACAGGGGGGTCAAGAGACCCAGTACTTC.